The 16 T cell receptor beta chains listed next were all sequenced from one sample in a study of CD8 T cells in Susac syndrome. Roughly 0.5 to 1 ug RNA was reverse transcribed with random hexamers. In TCRdb, the immunoSEQ multiplex PCR reads were re-called with MiXCR into one record per CDR3 protein. The sample shows approximately 150,000 distinct CDR3 sequences, 85% to 95% of them seen only once. The sequenced sample was CD4+ T cells from PBMCs. These receptors originate from a human donor in good health.

The chain has TRBV5-4 and TRBJ2-3; 7 nucleotides match TRBD1. Germline trimming cut 4 bases from V and 4 bases from J; bases unmatched to any gene: 3. The germline V gene has CDR1 SGHNT and CDR2 YYREEE (reference sequence). The CDR3 covers 13 residues. The CDR3 loop is CASSPQGSDTQYF. CDR3 nucleotides: TGTGCCAGCAGCCCACAGGGGTCAGATACGCAGTATTTT.

V usage is TRBV5-4 and J usage is TRBJ2-7; possibly TRBD1 for D (5 bases). CDR1 is SGHNT and CDR2 is YYREEE in the germline V gene (reference sequence). CDR3 length equals 14 residues. Trimming shortened V by 4 bases and J by 6 bases, and 17 bases separated the two germline ends. This chain's CDR3 is CASSPTTGDSEQYF. The DNA for the CDR3 is TGTGCCAGCAGCCCCACCACAGGAGATAGCGAGCAGTACTTC.

This clonotype has only one observation. The V gene is TRBV7-2, the J gene TRBJ1-5; a possible D gene is TRBD1 (6 bases). The CDR3 contains 14 residues. Deletions cut 5 bases from V and 6 bases from J, with 14 bases between. Germline-derived CDR1 and CDR2 are SGHTA and FQGNSA. CDR3: CASSIQGRGQPQHF. CDR3 bases: TGTGCCAGCAGCATACAGGGAAGGGGTCAGCCCCAGCATTTT.

The chain couples TRBV7-2 to TRBJ1-1; the D gene is possibly TRBD1 (6 bases). Germline CDR1 is SGHTA and CDR2 is FQGNSA. This CDR3 region has 12 residues. V lost 6 bases and J lost 8, with 13 bases in between. Written as DNA, the CDR3 is TGTGCCAGCAGTCCACAGGGAAAGGAAGCTTTCTTT. Translated: CASSPQGKEAFF.

The chain uses TRBV7-2 and TRBJ2-2; D perhaps matches TRBD2 (5 bases). V was clipped by 2 bases and J by 5 bases, with 9 bases between them. Germline V gives CDR1 SGHTA, CDR2 FQGNSA. The length of the CDR3 is 14 residues. The CDR3 loop reads CASSLTGVTGELFF. CDR3 DNA sequence: TGTGCCAGCAGCTTAACCGGGGTGACCGGGGAGCTGTTTTTT.

The chain employs TRBV29-1 and TRBJ1-2; possibly TRBD1 for D (5 bases). This CDR3 is 15 amino acids long. CDR1 and CDR2 from the germline V gene are SQVTM and ANQGSEA. The V end lost 4 bases, the J end lost 0 bases, and 15 bases lay between the germline ends. CDR3 sequence reads: CSVVGRVGPNYGYTF. The CDR3 DNA sequence: TGCAGCGTTGTTGGCAGGGTGGGCCCTAACTATGGCTACACCTTC.

The chain has TRBV6-4 and TRBJ1-6; 11 nucleotides match TRBD1. CDR1 MRHNA and CDR2 SNTAGT come from the germline V gene. The CDR3 covers 20 residues. Germline trimming cut 5 bases from V and 0 bases from J; bases unmatched to any gene: 12. The CDR3 loop reads CASSSPKDRGPSSYNSPLHF. CDR3 coding DNA: TGTGCCAGCAGTAGCCCGAAGGACAGGGGGCCAAGCTCCTATAATTCACCCCTCCACTTT.

The V gene is TRBV19, the J gene TRBJ1-1, with a weak D call TRBD1 (5 bases). Trimming shortened V by 3 bases and J by 7 bases, and 12 bases separated the two germline ends. Per germline, CDR1 LNHDA and CDR2 SQIVND (reference sequence). This CDR3 contains 13 residues. As DNA, the CDR3 is TGTGCCAGTAGTATGAGGGGCGCCGGTGAAGCTTTCTTT. This translates into CASSMRGAGEAFF. Together with reference TRBV19 and TRBJ1-1, the CDR3 gives the full variable domain: DGGITQSPKYLFRKEGQNVTLSCEQNLNHDAMYWYRQDPGQGLRLIYYSQIVNDFQKGDIAEGYSVSREKKESFPLTVTSAQKNPTAFYLCASSMRGAGEAFFGQGTRLTVV.

The chain links TRBV5-1 to TRBJ2-6; D gene unclear. Trimming took off 3 bases at V and 2 bases at J, with 9 bases between the two ends. Looked up from germline, CDR1 is SGHRS and CDR2 is YFSETQ. This CDR3 spans 15 amino acids. The CDR3 DNA sequence: TGCGCCAGCAGCTCGCCGGTGACTGGGGCCAACGTCCTGACTTTC. Protein sequence: CASSSPVTGANVLTF.

This chain joins TRBV18 and TRBJ2-5, with a tentative D call TRBD2 (6 bases). Trimming stripped 3 bases from V and 5 bases from J, with 10 bases between. The CDR3 is made up of 13 amino acids. Per germline, CDR1 KGHSH and CDR2 LQKENI. This CDR3 is CASSPPSAETQYF. In nucleotides, the CDR3 is TGTGCCAGCTCACCTCCTAGCGCCGAGACCCAGTACTTC.

This chain joins TRBV27 and TRBJ2-2, with 11 bases aligning to TRBD2. CDR1 and CDR2 from the germline V gene are MNHEY and SMNVEV (reference sequence). V lost 5 bases and J lost 4; bases outside the gene matches: 3. The CDR3 totals 15 residues. DNA of the CDR3: TGTGCCAGCAGTCCGGGACTAGCGGCCACCGGGGAGCTGTTTTTT. This sequence encodes CASSPGLAATGELFF.

The rearrangement links TRBV14 to TRBJ1-1, with 8 bases identical to TRBD1. Germline loops: CDR1 SGHDN, CDR2 FVKESK. Unmatched junction bases numbered 3, after V lost 2 bases and J lost 1 base. The CDR3 length is 15 residues. The CDR3: CASSQSGQGNTEAFF. The CDR3 region has the DNA TGTGCCAGCAGCCAATCCGGACAGGGGAACACTGAAGCTTTCTTT.

This chain connects TRBV5-4 to TRBJ2-3; 7 bases align to TRBD1. The CDR3 is made up of 17 amino acids. With V trimmed by 4 bases and J by 2 bases, 13 bases remained unmatched. CDR1 is SGHNT, CDR2 YYREEE, per germline (reference sequence). The CDR3 loop is CASSAGPGQKNTDTQYF. CDR3 DNA: TGTGCCAGCAGCGCAGGTCCGGGACAGAAGAACACAGATACGCAGTATTTT.

The CDR3 sequence is CASSKTGYEQYF. The DNA for the CDR3 is TGTGCCAGCAGTAAGACGGGGTACGAGCAGTACTTC. The chain links TRBV27 to TRBJ2-7, with D perhaps TRBD2 (5 bases). The CDR3 contains 12 residues. V was cut by 5 bases and J by 4 bases, with 9 bases left in between. CDR1 is MNHEY and CDR2 is SMNVEV in the germline V gene (reference sequence).

The chain links TRBV6-6 to TRBJ1-3; no definite D call. Deletions cut 8 bases from V and 0 bases from J, with 11 bases between. Germline V lookup: CDR1 MNHNY, CDR2 SVGAGI (reference sequence). This CDR3 region has 14 residues. The CDR3 is CASLPDGSGNTIYF. The CDR3 DNA reads as TGTGCCAGCCTACCGGACGGCTCTGGAAACACCATATATTTT.

The gene calls are TRBV11-2 and TRBJ1-3, with D hard to call. The CDR3 has 12 amino acids. V gave up 5 bases and J gave up 4 bases, with 6 bases separating them. Germline CDR1 and CDR2: SGHAT and FQNNGV. CDR3 region: CASSDAGNTIYF. The CDR3 nucleotides read TGTGCCAGCAGCGACGCGGGAAACACCATATATTTT.